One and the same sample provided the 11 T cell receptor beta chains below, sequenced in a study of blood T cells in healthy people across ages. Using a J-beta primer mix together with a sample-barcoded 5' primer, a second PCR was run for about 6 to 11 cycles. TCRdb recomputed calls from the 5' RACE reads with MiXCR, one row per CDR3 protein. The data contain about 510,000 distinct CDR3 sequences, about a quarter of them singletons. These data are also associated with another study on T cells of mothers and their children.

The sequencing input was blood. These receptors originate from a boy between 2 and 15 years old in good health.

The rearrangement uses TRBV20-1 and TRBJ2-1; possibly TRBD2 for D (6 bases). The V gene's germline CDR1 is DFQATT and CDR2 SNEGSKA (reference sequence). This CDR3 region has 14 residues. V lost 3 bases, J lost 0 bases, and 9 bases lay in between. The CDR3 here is CSARGTDSYNEQFF. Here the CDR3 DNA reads TGCAGTGCTAGGGGGACTGACTCCTACAATGAGCAGTTCTTC.

The CDR3 protein is CASSPYSAGGLYEQYF. CDR3 DNA: TGTGCCAGCAGCCCGTACAGTGCGGGAGGGCTCTACGAGCAGTACTTC. The rearrangement links TRBV9 to TRBJ2-7, with 9 bases identical to TRBD2. Trimming took 4 bases from V and 3 from J; bases not matched to a gene: 11. Per the germline V gene, CDR1 is SGDLS and CDR2 is YYNGEE. The CDR3 runs to 16 residues.

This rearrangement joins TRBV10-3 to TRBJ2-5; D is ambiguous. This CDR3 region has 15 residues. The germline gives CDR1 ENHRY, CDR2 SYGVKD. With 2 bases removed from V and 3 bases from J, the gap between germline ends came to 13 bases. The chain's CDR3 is CAISEDDEKEETQYF. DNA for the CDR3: TGTGCCATCAGTGAGGATGATGAAAAGGAAGAGACCCAGTACTTC.

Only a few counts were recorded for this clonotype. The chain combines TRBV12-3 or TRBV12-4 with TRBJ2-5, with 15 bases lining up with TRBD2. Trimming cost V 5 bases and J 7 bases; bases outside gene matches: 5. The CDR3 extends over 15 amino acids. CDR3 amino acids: CASSLGLAGGPTQYF. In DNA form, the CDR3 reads TGTGCCAGCAGTCTTGGACTAGCGGGGGGGCCGACCCAGTACTTC.

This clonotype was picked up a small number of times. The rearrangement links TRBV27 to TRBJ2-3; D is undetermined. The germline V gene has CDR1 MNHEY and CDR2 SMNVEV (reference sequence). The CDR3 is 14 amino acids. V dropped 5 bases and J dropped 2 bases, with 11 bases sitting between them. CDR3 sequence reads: CASSVLRYTDTQYF. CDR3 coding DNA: TGTGCCAGCAGTGTTCTAAGATACACAGATACGCAGTATTTT.

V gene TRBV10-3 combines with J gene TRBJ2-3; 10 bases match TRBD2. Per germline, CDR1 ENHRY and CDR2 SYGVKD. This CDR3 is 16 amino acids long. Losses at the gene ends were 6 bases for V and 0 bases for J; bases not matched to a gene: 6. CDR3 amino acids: CAIRDPGLASTDTQYF. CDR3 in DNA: TGTGCCATCAGAGACCCGGGACTAGCGAGCACAGATACGCAGTATTTT.

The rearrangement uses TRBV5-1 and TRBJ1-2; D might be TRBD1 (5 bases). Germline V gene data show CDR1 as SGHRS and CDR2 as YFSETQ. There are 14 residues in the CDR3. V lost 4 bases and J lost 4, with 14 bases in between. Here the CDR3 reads CASSQPTAFYGYTF. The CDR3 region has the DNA TGCGCCAGCAGCCAGCCGACAGCCTTCTATGGCTACACCTTC.

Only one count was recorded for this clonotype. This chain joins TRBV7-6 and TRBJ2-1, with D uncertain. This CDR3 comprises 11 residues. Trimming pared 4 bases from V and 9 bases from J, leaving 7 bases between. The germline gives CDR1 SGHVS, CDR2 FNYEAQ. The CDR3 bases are TGTGCCAGCAGCTACGGTGCTGAGCAGTTCTTC. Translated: CASSYGAEQFF.

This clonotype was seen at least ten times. CDR3 DNA sequence: TGTGCCAGCTCACCACTCAACACGGAGAGGTCTGGGGCCAACGTCCTGACTTTC. Translation: CASSPLNTERSGANVLTF. This chain joins TRBV18 and TRBJ2-6, with D uncertain. Germline V CDR1 and CDR2: KGHSH, LQKENI. The CDR3 spans 18 residues. Trimming took off 1 base at V and 1 base at J, with 14 bases between the two ends.

Written as DNA, the CDR3 is TGTGCCAGCAGCTTAGGGGGACAGGGCAATCAGCCCCAGCATTTT. This codes for CASSLGGQGNQPQHF. This sequence joins TRBV11-2 and TRBJ1-5; 8 positions match TRBD1. Germline values: CDR1 SGHAT, CDR2 FQNNGV. The CDR3 consists of 15 residues. The trim removed 1 base at V and 2 bases at J, leaving 1 base unmatched.

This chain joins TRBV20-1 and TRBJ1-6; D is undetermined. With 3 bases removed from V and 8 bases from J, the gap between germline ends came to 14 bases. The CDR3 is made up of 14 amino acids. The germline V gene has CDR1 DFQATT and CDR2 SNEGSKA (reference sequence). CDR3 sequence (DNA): TGCAGTGCTAGTGGGCAGCTCAAGGATTCACCCCTCCACTTT. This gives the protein CSASGQLKDSPLHF.